The TCR beta chain under discussion was sequenced for a study of naive and memory T cell subsets. The SP2 primer and nested alpha and beta constant region primers amplified ligated cDNA in four rounds. For blood and skin samples, reverse transcription used TCR alpha and beta constant primers. MiXCR, applied by TCRdb to the UMI-ligation and nested PCR reads, yields one record per CDR3 protein. Of under 25,000 distinct CDR3 sequences in the sample, roughly 6% were seen once. The study, taken as a whole, reports: Reportedly, tuberculin skin test sites gave far more TCRs than other biopsies.

To note about this clonotype: What it binds is not known.

Losses at the gene ends were 3 bases for V and 5 bases for J; bases not matched to a gene: 5. The CDR3 has 15 residues. Germline CDR1 reads ENHRY; CDR2 reads SYGVKD. Treatment reported: skin biopsy from PPD injection site in Mantoux-positive individual. An oligonucleotide containing a UMI was ligated to the 3' end of TCR cDNA. Individuals with a positive Mantoux test gave biopsies from PPD-injected skin. This specimen consisted of skin, obtained from a tuberculin skin test site. The TCR originated in an adult in good health. The gene calls are TRBV10-3 and TRBJ2-1; 9 bases fit TRBD1. In DNA form, the CDR3 reads TGTGCCATCAGTGAACCCGACAGGGGGGACAATGAGCAGTTCTTC. As protein: CAISEPDRGDNEQFF.